The 15 T cell receptor beta chains below were found in one sample sequenced in a study of T cell clonotyping in hematopoietic cell transplantation. The protocol was immunoSEQ multiplex PCR, while the TCRdb copy is restricted to in-frame clones and leaves out a portion. The table lists about 8,700 clones, roughly nine tenths of them singletons. Material: PBMCs, obtained 180 days after allogeneic stem cell transplant. These receptors were collected from a human patient who had an allogeneic stem cell transplant, so the T cells may come from the graft donor. The donor label of this sample is uncertain. Some clones in this sample may be carry-over from other donors' samples.

This clone is a singleton in its sample. The chain employs TRBV5-1 and TRBJ2-7; no reliable D call. The CDR3 has 13 amino acids. The V end lost 4 bases, the J end lost 3 bases, and 11 bases lay between the germline ends. Germline assignment: CDR1 SGHRS and CDR2 YFSETQ. The CDR3 is CASSRSGLYEQYF. CDR3 nucleotides: TGCGCCAGCAGCAGGTCCGGGCTCTACGAGCAGTACTTC.

J is TRBJ1-1 and V is TRBV27; tentative D call: TRBD1 (6 bases). The germline gives CDR1 MNHEY, CDR2 SMNVEV (reference sequence). Trimming removed 8 bases at V and 4 bases at J, with 20 bases between. The CDR3 length is 15 residues. The CDR3 here is CASLGTGFLGTEAFF. CDR3 coding DNA: TGTGCCAGCCTGGGAACAGGGTTTCTGGGCACTGAAGCTTTCTTT.

The chain links TRBV7-9 to TRBJ1-2; D perhaps matches TRBD1 (5 bases). Germline V gene sequence: CDR1 SEHNR, CDR2 FQNEAQ (reference sequence). This CDR3 has 16 residues. V was trimmed by 4 bases and J by 0 bases, leaving 15 bases between them. CDR3 residues: CASSWDRHRANYGYTF. CDR3 nucleotides: TGTGCCAGCAGCTGGGACCGCCACCGAGCTAACTATGGCTACACCTTC.

This clone was observed a handful of times. Additional DNA sequences in this sample encode the identical CDR3. V is TRBV6-5 and J is TRBJ2-2; the D gene is possibly TRBD2 (6 bases). Deletions cut 1 base from V and 5 bases from J, with 8 bases between. Germline CDR1 is MNHEY and CDR2 is SVGAGI. The length of the CDR3 is 14 residues. The CDR3 is CASSYYGGTGELFF. As DNA, the CDR3 is TGTGCCAGCAGTTACTACGGGGGAACCGGGGAGCTGTTTTTT.

This clone occurred once. The chain joins TRBV6-6 to TRBJ1-1, with D uncertain. Germline loops: CDR1 MNHNY, CDR2 SVGAGI (reference sequence). Trimming took 2 bases from V and 5 from J, leaving 3 bases between them. This CDR3 is 11 amino acids long. DNA of the CDR3: TGTGCCAGCAGTTACCAAACTGAAGCTTTCTTT. It translates to CASSYQTEAFF.

This rearrangement joins TRBV30 to TRBJ2-6; TRBD2 might be the D (5 bases). Germline CDR1 is GTSNPN and CDR2 is SVGIG (reference sequence). V was shortened by 2 bases and J by 3 bases, with 11 bases between the two germline ends. The CDR3 has 15 amino acids. CDR3 sequence: CAWSIRTGGANVLTF. CDR3 DNA: TGTGCCTGGAGTATTAGGACTGGTGGGGCCAACGTCCTGACTTTC.

This chain uses TRBV30 with TRBJ1-2; D perhaps matches TRBD1 (5 bases). This CDR3 region has 14 residues. Germline assignment: CDR1 GTSNPN and CDR2 SVGIG (reference sequence). The ends were cut back, 4 bases at V and 4 bases at J, with 16 bases in the middle. CDR3 DNA: TGTGCCTGGACCGGGGCAGGCCCCCTCTATGGCTACACCTTC. As protein: CAWTGAGPLYGYTF.

The chain has TRBV9 and TRBJ1-3, with no clear D. Trimming took off 3 bases at V and 3 bases at J, with 10 bases between the two ends. The CDR3 contains 14 residues. Germline assignment: CDR1 SGDLS and CDR2 YYNGEE. The CDR3 loop is CASSARVYGNTIYF. The DNA of the CDR3 is TGTGCCAGCAGCGCCCGGGTTTATGGAAACACCATATATTTT.

The J gene is TRBJ1-3, the V gene TRBV14; maybe TRBD1 (6 bases). This CDR3 comprises 15 residues. Trimming stripped 0 bases from V and 5 bases from J, with 11 bases between. Germline loops: CDR1 SGHDN, CDR2 FVKESK. Written as DNA, the CDR3 is TGTGCCAGCAGCCAAGATTACAGGGCCAGAAACACCATATATTTT. It codes for CASSQDYRARNTIYF.

V usage is TRBV30 and J usage is TRBJ2-5; D not resolved. Germline CDR1 and CDR2: GTSNPN and SVGIG (reference sequence). V lost 3 bases and J 4 bases, leaving 9 bases between the germline ends. There are 12 residues in the CDR3. The CDR3 region has the DNA TGTGCCTGGAGCTTCCACGGAGAGACCCAGTACTTC. It yields the protein CAWSFHGETQYF.

CDR3 in DNA: TGTGCCAGCAGCGTAGAGGCGTGTGGCTACACCTTC. It yields the protein CASSVEACGYTF. J is TRBJ1-2 and V is TRBV9; no reliable D call. The CDR3 runs 12 residues. Trimming pared 0 bases from V and 7 bases from J, leaving 7 bases between. The germline V gene encodes CDR1 SGDLS and CDR2 YYNGEE.

V is TRBV29-1 and J is TRBJ2-2; D may be TRBD2 (5 bases). CDR1 and CDR2 from the germline V gene are SQVTM and ANQGSEA. The V and J ends lost 2 bases and 3 bases respectively, with 13 bases between them. This CDR3 contains 15 residues. CDR3: CSVERSPGDTGELFF. The CDR3 DNA sequence: TGCAGCGTTGAACGATCGCCCGGGGACACCGGGGAGCTGTTTTTT.

The J gene is TRBJ2-7, the V gene TRBV4-1, with a tentative D call TRBD1 (5 bases). V lost 5 bases to trimming and J lost 1 base, with 12 bases between them. The germline V gene has CDR1 MGHRA and CDR2 YSYEKL. The CDR3 covers 14 residues. The CDR3 is CASSFAPGSYEQYF. The CDR3 region has the DNA TGCGCCAGCAGCTTCGCACCAGGGTCCTACGAGCAGTACTTC.

The V and J genes are TRBV19 and TRBJ1-4; unclear D gene. Trimming stripped 5 bases from V and 6 bases from J, with 16 bases between. The CDR3 sequence is 15 residues long. CDR1 is LNHDA, CDR2 SQIVND, per germline (reference sequence). The CDR3 bases are TGTGCCAGTAGTCTTGGCGGGTGGGTCGATGAAAAACTGTTTTTT. Amino acids: CASSLGGWVDEKLFF. The full variable domain, completed using reference TRBV19 and TRBJ1-4, is DGGITQSPKYLFRKEGQNVTLSCEQNLNHDAMYWYRQDPGQGLRLIYYSQIVNDFQKGDIAEGYSVSREKKESFPLTVTSAQKNPTAFYLCASSLGGWVDEKLFFGSGTQLSVL.

The chain is built from TRBV11-1 and TRBJ2-7; D uncertain. The V end lost 3 bases, the J end lost 1 base, and 16 bases lay between the germline ends. The CDR3 length is 16 residues. Germline CDR1 is SGHAT and CDR2 is FQDESV (reference sequence). DNA for the CDR3: TGTGCCAGCAGCTTCAACGGGCAGGAATTATCCTACGAGCAGTACTTC. It specifies CASSFNGQELSYEQYF.